Listed here are 15 T cell receptor beta chains from one sample, sequenced in a study of blood T cell repertoires in COVID-19 (dated by TCRdb to 2020 to 2021). The library relied on the immunoSEQ multiplex PCR assay. TCRdb limited this immuneACCESS table to in-frame rearrangements with V and J called. A share of clones is missing; checked studies link under half to unresolved V genes, and the rest is unexplained. The sample data list 180,000 or so clones, and about 88% of these were observed just once. The ten largest clones capture roughly 0.95% of the sample. The specimen sequenced was peripheral blood. Every receptor here comes from a man aged 18-30 years with acute or convalescent COVID-19.

The rearrangement links TRBV7-2 to TRBJ1-2, with a possible D match to TRBD1 (5 bases). Germline assignment: CDR1 SGHTA and CDR2 FQGNSA. The CDR3 length is 15 residues. The ends were cut back, 0 bases at V and 4 bases at J, with 12 bases in the middle. CDR3 in amino acids: CASSLATGGSYGYTF. For the CDR3, the DNA is TGTGCCAGCAGCTTAGCGACCGGGGGATCCTATGGCTACACCTTC. The full variable domain, with the rest looked up from reference TRBV7-2 and TRBJ1-2, is GAGVSQSPSNKVTEKGKDVELRCDPISGHTALYWYRQSLGQGLEFLIYFQGNSAPDKSGLPSDRFSAERTGGSVSTLTIQRTQQEDSAVYLCASSLATGGSYGYTFGSGTRLTVV.

The chain uses TRBV3-1 (or the pseudogene TRBV3-2) and TRBJ2-3, with 10 bases fitting TRBD2. CDR1 and CDR2 (germline): LGHDT, YNNKEL (reference sequence). The CDR3 contains 15 residues. Losses at the gene ends were 5 bases for V and 4 bases for J; bases not matched to a gene: 6. DNA of the CDR3: TGTGCCAGCAGCAGGGCTAGCGGGGGTTCAGATACGCAGTATTTT. As protein: CASSRASGGSDTQYF.

The V and J genes are TRBV5-1 and TRBJ2-6; D not resolved. The V end was cut by 1 base, the J end by 0 bases, with 11 bases between. The CDR3 is made up of 17 amino acids. Germline V gene data show CDR1 as SGHRS and CDR2 as YFSETQ. The CDR3 sequence: CASSLTAKTSGANVLTF. CDR3 sequence (DNA): TGCGCCAGCAGCTTGACAGCAAAAACCTCTGGGGCCAACGTCCTGACTTTC.

The gene calls are TRBV18 and TRBJ2-3; weak D call: TRBD2 (6 bases). Trimming removed 4 bases from V and 5 bases from J, with 13 bases in between. This CDR3 has 14 amino acids. Per the germline V gene, CDR1 is KGHSH and CDR2 is LQKENI. DNA for the CDR3: TGTGCCAGCTCACGGACTCGGGGGAAAGATACGCAGTATTTT. Protein product: CASSRTRGKDTQYF.

The V gene is TRBV3-1 (or the pseudogene TRBV3-2), the J gene TRBJ1-1; 11 nucleotides line up with TRBD1. Germline CDR1 LGHDT, CDR2 YNNKEL (reference sequence). This CDR3 comprises 15 residues. The J segment lost 5 bases and the V segment lost 3 bases, leaving 5 bases of the junction unmatched. The CDR3 region is CASSHTDRGRTEAFF. CDR3 DNA: TGTGCCAGCAGCCACACGGACAGGGGGCGAACTGAAGCTTTCTTT.

The gene calls are TRBV7-8 and TRBJ2-7; 8 bases are a match to TRBD2. J was trimmed by 2 bases and V by 5 bases; bases with no gene match: 11. The CDR3 is 16 residues long. Germline CDR1 is SGHVS and CDR2 is FQNEAQ. CDR3 protein: CASSTHGLASTYEQYF. The CDR3 DNA reads TGTGCCAGCAGCACCCACGGACTAGCCTCTACCTACGAGCAGTACTTC.

V usage is TRBV5-1 and J usage is TRBJ2-1, with 7 bases lining up with TRBD1. Germline CDR1 reads SGHRS; CDR2 reads YFSETQ. The junction had 3 bases not matched to a gene; V was cut back by 0 bases and J by 0 bases. CDR3 length: 16 residues. CDR3 sequence (DNA): TGCGCCAGCAGCTTGGGGGACAGAAACTCCTACAATGAGCAGTTCTTC. Translating it yields CASSLGDRNSYNEQFF.

This clone came up once. The CDR3 DNA reads TGTGCCAGCAGTGATGAGGGGACAGGGGGCCATGAGCAGTTCTTC. Its protein is CASSDEGTGGHEQFF. V is TRBV6-1 and J is TRBJ2-1, with 12 bases aligning to TRBD1. The V and J ends lost 3 bases and 8 bases, in that order; junction bases with no gene match: 5. Germline loops: CDR1 MNHNS, CDR2 SASEGT. This CDR3 is 15 amino acids long.

This chain links TRBV30 with TRBJ1-4; TRBD1 aligns across 10 bases. The CDR3 sequence is 13 residues long. The V gene's germline CDR1 is GTSNPN and CDR2 SVGIG (reference sequence). V lost 4 bases and J lost 10; bases outside the gene matches: 6. CDR3 amino acids: CAWMGQGIGKLFF. For the CDR3, the DNA is TGTGCCTGGATGGGACAGGGGATTGGAAAACTGTTTTTT.

The chain joins TRBV27 to TRBJ1-5; D might be TRBD1 (6 bases). The CDR3 is 15 amino acids. Per the germline V gene, CDR1 is MNHEY and CDR2 is SMNVEV (reference sequence). Trimming shortened V by 6 bases and J by 6 bases, and 18 bases separated the two germline ends. In DNA, the CDR3 is TGTGCCAGCAGCCCCGGGGGGGGCGCGGGTCAGCCCCAGCATTTT. Translation gives CASSPGGGAGQPQHF.

The chain has TRBV6-2 or TRBV6-3 and TRBJ1-1, with D perhaps TRBD1 (6 bases). The CDR3 is 18 residues long. V was clipped by 0 bases and J by 1 base, with 18 bases between them. Germline assignment: CDR1 MNHEY and CDR2 SVGEGT. This CDR3 reads CASSYSTTRGGENTEAFF. CDR3 bases: TGTGCCAGCAGTTACTCCACTACACGAGGGGGGGAGAACACTGAAGCTTTCTTT.

This rearrangement joins TRBV7-8 to TRBJ2-5, with D maybe TRBD2 (6 bases). Trimming left V 1 base short and J 3 bases short, with 12 bases between. The germline V gene encodes CDR1 SGHVS and CDR2 FQNEAQ. The CDR3 loop spans 15 amino acids. CDR3 amino acids: CASSLGWSSEETQYF. The CDR3 bases are TGTGCCAGCAGCTTAGGTTGGTCTAGCGAAGAGACCCAGTACTTC.

This rearrangement joins TRBV24-1 to TRBJ1-4, with D possibly TRBD1 on 5 matching bases. Germline lookup yields CDR1 KGHDR and CDR2 SFDVKD. V dropped 8 bases and J dropped 7 bases, with 16 bases sitting between them. The CDR3 spans 14 residues. DNA for the CDR3: TGTGCCACCATGGAGCGTCAGGGAAGTGAAAAACTGTTTTTT. This translates into CATMERQGSEKLFF.

The gene calls are TRBV30 and TRBJ1-1; no clear D gene. The CDR3 has 13 amino acids. Germline V lookup: CDR1 GTSNPN, CDR2 SVGIG (reference sequence). V was clipped by 2 bases and J by 0 bases, with 7 bases between them. The CDR3 nucleotides read TGTGCCTGGAGTTGGCAGATGAACACTGAAGCTTTCTTT. Translated: CAWSWQMNTEAFF. The full variable domain, in which reference TRBV30 and TRBJ1-1 provide the parts outside the CDR3, is SQTIHQWPATLVQPVGSPLSLECTVEGTSNPNLYWYRQAAGRGLQLLFYSVGIGQISSEVPQNLSASRPQDRQFILSSKKLLLSDSGFYLCAWSWQMNTEAFFGQGTRLTVV.

The J gene is TRBJ2-5, the V gene TRBV10-2, with 7 positions matching TRBD2. Trimming at V came to 6 bases and at J to 2 bases, leaving 9 bases not matched to a gene. The CDR3 has 15 residues. CDR1 WSHSY and CDR2 SAAADI come from the germline V gene. The CDR3 region is CASRNGLETQETQYF. The CDR3 coding sequence is TGCGCCAGCAGGAACGGACTAGAAACGCAAGAGACCCAGTACTTC.